This T cell receptor (beta chain) was recovered during a study of T cells in Graves' hyperthyroidism and ophthalmopathy. The CDR3 consists of 13 residues. V lost 3 bases and J lost 5, with 11 bases in between. Per the germline V gene, CDR1 is SGHTA and CDR2 is FQGNSA. Each diagnosis drew on symptoms, thyroxine, TRAb, thyroid ultrasound and orbital computed tomography findings. The authors obtained PBMCs from more than 9.5 ml of fresh peripheral blood. The CDR3 regions of TCR beta were amplified from RNA transcripts. A first-round RT-PCR of the TCR CDR3 used the HTBI primer set. Using its own MiXCR run on the multiplex PCR reads, TCRdb lists one record per CDR3 protein. The table lists about 840,000 distinct CDR3 sequences, 38% of them singletons. This clonotype came up a few times.

This clonotype was sampled from a man aged 18 to 29 with Graves' hyperthyroidism. The sequencing input was blood. The chain carries TRBV7-2 and TRBJ2-7; weak D call: TRBD1 (6 bases). CDR3: CASSFNRAHEQYF. DNA for the CDR3: TGTGCCAGCAGCTTTAACAGGGCCCACGAGCAGTACTTC.